The source of this T cell receptor (beta chain) is a study of cytotoxic CD8 clonotypes in ibrutinib-treated CLL. For the study at large: A mean of around 270,000 productive templates and 100,000 or so productive rearrangements was obtained per sample.

V was clipped by 6 bases and J by 4 bases; unmatched bases: 3. This CDR3 contains 13 residues. CDR1 is SQVTM and CDR2 is ANQGSEA in the germline V gene. TCRdb's table, derived via immunoSEQ multiplex PCR, lists solely in-frame clones and lacks some. Of under 300,000 clones listed, 70% are singletons. Findings of the study overall: Ibrutinib response saw clonality rise, and progression saw it return toward baseline. Baseline clonality was higher than in age-matched healthy donors and moved in step with circulating CD8+ T-cell counts.

About this clone itself: Its antigen is not known.

This sequence originates from a human donor with chronic lymphocytic leukemia. The chain recombines TRBV29-1 with TRBJ2-7; 13 bases align to TRBD2. The specimen comprised PBMCs, sampled after 24 months of ibrutinib treatment. CDR3 region: CSVTTSGRYEQYF. The DNA of the CDR3 is TGCAGCGTGACGACTAGCGGGAGGTACGAGCAGTACTTC.